This T cell receptor (beta chain) was recorded in a study of spatial heterogeneity in lung cancer. Overall study context: A consistent excess of beta-chain over alpha-chain sequences was detected.

Noted time point: blood at routine non-recurrence follow-up after resection. The germline gives CDR1 SGHVS, CDR2 FQNEAQ. The CDR3 covers 13 residues. The V and J ends lost 2 bases and 3 bases respectively, with 7 bases between them. The library protocol tagged each TCR cDNA with a unique molecular identifier. TCRdb reanalysed the 5' RACE reads using MiXCR and keeps one entry per CDR3 protein. The sample consists of approximately 11,000 distinct CDR3 sequences, about 9.4% of them appearing once. This clonotype appeared many times. This material consisted of PBMCs, taken at follow-up. The receptor comes from a female donor with early-stage non-small cell lung cancer. The chain employs TRBV7-8 and TRBJ2-5; D call uncertain. CDR3 sequence reads: CASSLSVKETQYF. The DNA for the CDR3 is TGTGCCAGCAGCTTATCCGTAAAAGAGACCCAGTACTTC.